Below, one T cell receptor (beta chain) is given with its context. Original analysis: Reference gene primer amplification gave nucleated cell count estimates. Clones were read by immunoSEQ multiplex PCR, and TCRdb kept only the in-frame ones, dropping some. V, J and clone size are those of that table, while D and trimming were read from the DNA. Of about 79,000 clones listed, 80% to 90% are singletons. Germline V lookup: CDR1 LNHDA, CDR2 SQIVND (reference sequence). There are 15 residues in the CDR3. Trimming at V came to 8 bases and at J to 6 bases, leaving 12 bases not matched to a gene. The sample belongs to a study of blood T cell repertoires in COVID-19. Study context: Samples of COVID-19 (acute and convalescent) were obtained from the United States, Italy and Spain. Nucleic acid was either cDNA or gDNA, and it came from T cells, B-cell-depleted T cells, or PBMCs.

This sequence was found in a man aged 70 or older with active or convalescent COVID-19. The specimen was peripheral blood. The chain has TRBV19 and TRBJ1-2; 10 nucleotides match TRBD1. Written as DNA, the CDR3 is TGTGCCAGTTTGAGGACAGGGGGAAGACGGAATGGCTACACCTTC. Translation: CASLRTGGRRNGYTF. Combining the CDR3 with reference TRBV19 and TRBJ1-2 gives the whole variable domain DGGITQSPKYLFRKEGQNVTLSCEQNLNHDAMYWYRQDPGQGLRLIYYSQIVNDFQKGDIAEGYSVSREKKESFPLTVTSAQKNPTAFYLCASLRTGGRRNGYTFGSGTRLTVV.